The clone carrying this T cell receptor beta chain showed up just once. The target antigen is unknown. This sample was taken from a study of radiotherapy plus CTLA-4 blockade in lung cancer. Germline V gene data show CDR1 as LNHDA and CDR2 as SQIVND (reference sequence). The CDR3 runs to 16 residues. Deletions cut 3 bases from V and 0 bases from J, with 9 bases between. Points from the study as a whole: TCR clones from tumors expanded in blood after radiotherapy plus ipilimumab.

Produced via immunoSEQ multiplex PCR; TCRdb's table is partial and in-frame only. The sample lists 60,000 to 65,000 clones; about 72% were seen once. The clonotype was recovered from a human donor with non-small cell lung cancer who had a complete response to radiotherapy plus ipilimumab. The gene calls are TRBV19 and TRBJ1-6, with D hard to call. The input for sequencing was peripheral blood, taken from a patient treated with radiotherapy plus ipilimumab. The CDR3 is CASSMAESSYNSPLHF. The CDR3 coding sequence is TGTGCCAGTAGTATGGCAGAGAGCTCCTATAATTCACCCCTCCACTTT.